The 5 T cell receptor beta chains presented below share a single source sample, sequenced in a study of T cell repertoires in cytomegalovirus infection. TCRdb re-called the reads with MiXCR, one entry per CDR3 protein. The sample has under 200,000 distinct CDR3 sequences, roughly 9.8% seen once. The sample comprised PBMCs. The receptors originated from a human donor in good health (CMV status not recorded). Some clones in this sample may be carry-over from other donors' samples.

In its sample, this clonotype was seen many times. The rearrangement joins TRBV12-5 to TRBJ1-1; 7 nucleotides align to TRBD1. The trim removed 5 bases at V and 6 bases at J, leaving 12 bases unmatched. Germline V gene lookup returns CDR1 LGHNT and CDR2 FRNRAP. CDR3 length: 15 residues. As DNA, the CDR3 is TGTGCTAGTGGTCTTGACCACAGGGGAGAGGCTGAAGCTTTCTTT. Residues: CASGLDHRGEAEAFF.

The rearrangement joins TRBV20-1 to TRBJ2-5; D is perhaps TRBD2 (6 bases). In germline, CDR1 is DFQATT, CDR2 SNEGSKA (reference sequence). This CDR3 is built from 12 residues. V gave up 5 bases and J gave up 4 bases, with 11 bases separating them. This chain's CDR3 is CSAPGTRETQYF. The CDR3 bases are TGCAGTGCTCCCGGGACTCGAGAGACCCAGTACTTC.

This clonotype appeared many times. This chain links TRBV29-1 with TRBJ1-2; D perhaps matches TRBD1 (6 bases). V was shortened by 5 bases and J by 2 bases, with 15 bases between the two germline ends. This CDR3 is built from 14 residues. The germline CDR1 and CDR2 sequences are SQVTM and ANQGSEA. CDR3 bases: TGCAGCGTTCTCACAGGGCTGTCGAACTATGGCTACACCTTC. Protein: CSVLTGLSNYGYTF.

This clonotype was recorded at least ten times. V gene TRBV7-2 combines with J gene TRBJ2-4; 11 bases are shared with TRBD2. The junction had 3 bases not matched to a gene; V was cut back by 3 bases and J by 5 bases. The CDR3 is made up of 15 amino acids. Germline V gives CDR1 SGHTA, CDR2 FQGNSA. The CDR3: CASSLRTSGQNIQYF. As DNA, the CDR3 is TGTGCCAGCAGCTTGCGGACTAGCGGGCAAAACATTCAGTACTTC.

The chain recombines TRBV29-1 with TRBJ1-3; D remains unclear. The germline V gene encodes CDR1 SQVTM and CDR2 ANQGSEA. The CDR3 totals 12 residues. Trimming removed 7 bases at V and 2 bases at J, with 9 bases between. The CDR3 region has the DNA TGCAGCGCTACGTACGCTGGAAACACCATATATTTT. This codes for CSATYAGNTIYF.